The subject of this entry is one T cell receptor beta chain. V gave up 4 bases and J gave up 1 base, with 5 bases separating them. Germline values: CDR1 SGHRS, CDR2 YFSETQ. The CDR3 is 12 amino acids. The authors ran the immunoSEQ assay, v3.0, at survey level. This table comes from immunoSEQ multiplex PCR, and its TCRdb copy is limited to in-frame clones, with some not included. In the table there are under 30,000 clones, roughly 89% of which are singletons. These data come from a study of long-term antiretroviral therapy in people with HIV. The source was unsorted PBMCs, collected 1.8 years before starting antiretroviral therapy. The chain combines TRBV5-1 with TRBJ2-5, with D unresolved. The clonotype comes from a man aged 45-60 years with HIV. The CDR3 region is CASSAPQETQYF. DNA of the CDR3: TGCGCCAGCAGCGCACCCCAAGAGACCCAGTACTTC.